The 23 T cell receptor beta chains in this list originate from one sample, sequenced in a study of TIL therapy for anti-PD-1-resistant metastatic lung cancer. The immunoSEQ assay was v3. Sequencing was performed with immunoSEQ multiplex PCR; in TCRdb, only in-frame clones are kept and a portion is missing. The sample records more than 35,000 clones, around 79% being singletons. Regarding time point: pre-treatment sample, taken before nivolumab and TIL therapy. Sample: blood, taken at baseline. The receptors here all came from a person aged 25-85 years with non-small cell lung cancer.

This chain links TRBV19 with TRBJ2-7; TRBD2 is a possible D gene (5 bases). Germline values: CDR1 LNHDA, CDR2 SQIVND (reference sequence). The CDR3 totals 15 residues. The V and J ends lost 1 base and 3 bases respectively, with 13 bases between them. The chain's CDR3 is CASSIGPSGVYEQYF. DNA for the CDR3: TGTGCCAGTAGTATAGGCCCCTCCGGGGTCTACGAGCAGTACTTC.

The rearrangement joins TRBV28 to TRBJ2-7; 15 bases align to TRBD2. Per the germline V gene, CDR1 is MDHEN and CDR2 is SYDVKM. The CDR3 is 15 residues long. V lost 3 bases to trimming and J lost 6 bases; unmatched junction nucleotides: 3. The CDR3 DNA reads TGTGCCAGCAGTTTCGGACTAGCGGGAGGGTTCGAGCAGTACTTC. This encodes CASSFGLAGGFEQYF. The whole variable domain, filled in from reference TRBV28 and TRBJ2-7, reads DVKVTQSSRYLVKRTGEKVFLECVQDMDHENMFWYRQDPGLGLRLIYFSYDVKMKEKGDIPEGYSVSREKKERFSLILESASTNQTSMYLCASSFGLAGGFEQYFGPGTRLTVT.

V is TRBV5-6 and J is TRBJ1-2; TRBD1 is a possible D gene (5 bases). V was pared by 3 bases and J by 4 bases, with 10 bases between. There are 13 residues in the CDR3. From germline, CDR1 is SGHDT and CDR2 YYEEEE. CDR3 sequence reads: CASSSAGVYGYTF. CDR3 coding DNA: TGTGCCAGCAGCTCCGCGGGGGTCTATGGCTACACCTTC.

The chain links TRBV5-4 to TRBJ2-1, with TRBD2 matching over 14 bases. The CDR3 length is 16 residues. Germline CDR1 SGHNT, CDR2 YYREEE (reference sequence). V lost 4 bases and J lost 5; bases outside the gene matches: 5. CDR3: CASSPPGLAGDNEQFF. The CDR3 nucleotides are TGTGCCAGCAGCCCTCCGGGACTAGCGGGGGACAATGAGCAGTTCTTC.

V gene TRBV5-1 combines with J gene TRBJ2-2, with D unclear. Trimming took off 1 base at V and 6 bases at J, with 4 bases between the two ends. This CDR3 spans 12 amino acids. From germline, CDR1 is SGHRS and CDR2 YFSETQ. DNA for the CDR3: TGCGCCAGCAGCTTGAGTTCCGGGGAGCTGTTTTTT. This sequence encodes CASSLSSGELFF.

The chain combines TRBV12-5 with TRBJ2-1; no reliable D call. Trimming stripped 1 base from V and 3 bases from J, with 1 base between. This CDR3 is built from 12 residues. The germline gives CDR1 LGHNT, CDR2 FRNRAP. The CDR3 nucleotides read TGTGCTAGTGGTTTGGGCTACAATGAGCAGTTCTTC. Translating gives CASGLGYNEQFF.

The chain employs TRBV6-5 and TRBJ2-5; perhaps TRBD1 as D (6 bases). Germline V gene lookup returns CDR1 MNHEY and CDR2 SVGAGI. The CDR3 covers 15 residues. Trimming pared 5 bases from V and 5 bases from J, leaving 18 bases between. This CDR3 is CASSLDRVQGETQYF. In DNA, the CDR3 is TGTGCCAGCAGTCTCGATCGGGTTCAGGGGGAGACCCAGTACTTC.

This clone was picked up one time. The chain combines TRBV29-1 with TRBJ2-2; 7 bases match TRBD1. Germline V CDR1 and CDR2: SQVTM, ANQGSEA. The CDR3 runs 15 residues. The V and J ends lost 3 bases and 7 bases, in that order; junction bases with no gene match: 11. CDR3 protein: CSVDSGRGDSGELFF. The CDR3 bases are TGCAGCGTTGACTCGGGGCGAGGGGACAGCGGGGAGCTGTTTTTT.

The chain combines TRBV28 with TRBJ1-2, with D possibly being TRBD1 (5 bases). Deletions cut 10 bases from V and 0 bases from J, with 9 bases between. Germline CDR1 is MDHEN and CDR2 is SYDVKM. The CDR3 spans 12 residues. The CDR3, as DNA: TGTGCCATACAGGAAGCTAACTATGGCTACACCTTC. Its protein is CAIQEANYGYTF.

The chain has TRBV28 and TRBJ1-4; D gene uncertain. In germline, CDR1 is MDHEN, CDR2 SYDVKM. V gave up 4 bases and J gave up 8 bases, with 17 bases separating them. This CDR3 spans 15 amino acids. CDR3 amino acids: CASSSPELGLEKLFF. The DNA of the CDR3 is TGTGCCAGCAGTTCCCCCGAATTGGGTCTCGAAAAACTGTTTTTT.

The chain recombines TRBV11-3 with TRBJ2-3; possibly TRBD2 for D (6 bases). V dropped 4 bases and J dropped 2 bases, with 10 bases sitting between them. The CDR3 is made up of 14 amino acids. Per germline, CDR1 SGHNT and CDR2 YENEEA. The CDR3 protein is CASSSEGYTDTQYF. CDR3 in DNA: TGTGCCAGCAGCTCGGAGGGATACACAGATACGCAGTATTTT.

The chain couples TRBV6-5 to TRBJ2-2; TRBD2 aligns across 8 bases. The trim removed 5 bases at V and 4 bases at J, leaving 6 bases unmatched. Germline CDR1 is MNHEY and CDR2 is SVGAGI. The CDR3 is 15 residues long. For the CDR3, the DNA is TGTGCCAGCAGTGGGGGGACTAGGGGCACCGGGGAGCTGTTTTTT. This codes for CASSGGTRGTGELFF.

The rearrangement uses TRBV9 and TRBJ1-6; TRBD1 aligns across 7 bases. Germline V CDR1 and CDR2: SGDLS, YYNGEE. J lost 4 bases, V lost 0 bases, and 4 bases had no gene match. This CDR3 has 16 amino acids. The CDR3 spells CASSVGGQSYNSPLHF. The CDR3 nucleotides read TGTGCCAGCAGCGTAGGGGGACAGAGTTATAATTCACCCCTCCACTTT.

This clone was picked up a small number of times. The chain is built from TRBV7-2 and TRBJ1-2; 7 bases align to TRBD1. CDR1 is SGHTA, CDR2 FQGNSA, per germline. The CDR3 is made up of 13 amino acids. After removal of 5 bases from V and 4 bases from J, the junction contained 4 bases not matched to a gene. In nucleotides, the CDR3 is TGTGCCAGCAGCCCGACAGGGACCTATGGCTACACCTTC. Its protein is CASSPTGTYGYTF.

This chain connects TRBV5-1 to TRBJ1-1; the D is unclear. V shed 6 bases and J shed 8 bases, with 20 bases lying between them. The CDR3 totals 14 residues. Germline CDR1 reads SGHRS; CDR2 reads YFSETQ. This chain's CDR3 is CASTADRWQAEAFF. DNA of the CDR3: TGCGCCAGCACGGCCGATCGTTGGCAGGCGGAAGCTTTCTTT.

DNA for the CDR3: TGTGCCACCGCGACCCAGATCTCTGGAAACACCATATATTTT. As protein: CATATQISGNTIYF. This chain uses TRBV6-6 with TRBJ1-3; D gene uncertain. The CDR3 sequence is 14 residues long. The germline V and J ends were trimmed by 10 bases and 0 bases, with 13 bases remaining between them. The germline gives CDR1 MNHNY, CDR2 SVGAGI (reference sequence).

This clone was counted only a few times. The chain has TRBV5-1 and TRBJ1-2; D possibly corresponds to TRBD1 (5 bases). In germline, CDR1 is SGHRS, CDR2 YFSETQ. The germline V and J ends were trimmed by 0 bases and 6 bases, with 15 bases remaining between them. The CDR3 has 15 residues. CDR3 sequence: CASSLVPGRRDGYTF. For the CDR3, the DNA is TGCGCCAGCAGCTTGGTACCAGGGAGAAGGGATGGCTACACCTTC. Together with reference TRBV5-1 and TRBJ1-2, the CDR3 gives the full variable domain: KAGVTQTPRYLIKTRGQQVTLSCSPISGHRSVSWYQQTPGQGLQFLFEYFSETQRNKGNFPGRFSGRQFSNSRSEMNVSTLELGDSALYLCASSLVPGRRDGYTFGSGTRLTVV.

The chain uses TRBV7-9 and TRBJ1-3; D gene unclear. The CDR3 covers 14 residues. V was pared by 1 base and J by 4 bases, with 8 bases between. Germline CDR1 is SEHNR and CDR2 is FQNEAQ (reference sequence). CDR3 nucleotide sequence: TGTGCCAGCAGCTTAGGCGGGGTCGGAAACACCATATATTTT. It is translated as CASSLGGVGNTIYF.

This chain links TRBV11-2 with TRBJ2-2; D gene ambiguous. Trimming removed 3 bases at V and 4 bases at J, with 12 bases between. The CDR3 contains 15 residues. Germline V CDR1 and CDR2: SGHAT, FQNNGV. The chain's CDR3 is CASSFIDRFTGELFF. The CDR3 DNA reads as TGTGCCAGCAGCTTTATAGACCGGTTCACCGGGGAGCTGTTTTTT.

This chain uses TRBV30 with TRBJ2-7; 9 bases match TRBD1. The CDR3 loop spans 14 amino acids. Trimming at V came to 1 base and at J to 4 bases, leaving 5 bases not matched to a gene. Germline V gene lookup returns CDR1 GTSNPN and CDR2 SVGIG (reference sequence). CDR3: CAWSAGTGLYEQYF. The CDR3 DNA follows: TGTGCCTGGAGTGCCGGGACAGGGCTTTACGAGCAGTACTTC.

In regard to this clone: The sample contains more than one DNA sequence encoding this CDR3. The chain uses TRBV28 and TRBJ1-5; no definite D call. The CDR3 loop spans 13 amino acids. Trimming removed 3 bases from V and 5 bases from J, with 8 bases in between. Germline lookup yields CDR1 MDHEN and CDR2 SYDVKM. The CDR3 DNA reads TGTGCCAGCAGTTTGTTGGGCGATCAGCCCCAGCATTTT. Its protein product is CASSLLGDQPQHF.

The V call is TRBV7-9, the J call TRBJ2-3, with D uncertain. CDR1 is SEHNR and CDR2 is FQNEAQ in the germline V gene (reference sequence). V lost 1 base to trimming and J lost 0 bases, with 11 bases between them. This CDR3 is built from 16 residues. In nucleotides, the CDR3 is TGTGCCAGCAGCTTAGGCCTCAAAACTAGCACAGATACGCAGTATTTT. Its translation: CASSLGLKTSTDTQYF.

The chain links TRBV5-1 to TRBJ2-7, with 7 bases matching TRBD2. From germline, CDR1 is SGHRS and CDR2 YFSETQ. The CDR3 length is 15 residues. V lost 3 bases to trimming and J lost 2 bases; unmatched junction nucleotides: 8. CDR3 in amino acids: CASSSGLAVAYEQYF. Here the CDR3 DNA reads TGCGCCAGCAGCTCCGGTCTAGCGGTGGCCTACGAGCAGTACTTC.